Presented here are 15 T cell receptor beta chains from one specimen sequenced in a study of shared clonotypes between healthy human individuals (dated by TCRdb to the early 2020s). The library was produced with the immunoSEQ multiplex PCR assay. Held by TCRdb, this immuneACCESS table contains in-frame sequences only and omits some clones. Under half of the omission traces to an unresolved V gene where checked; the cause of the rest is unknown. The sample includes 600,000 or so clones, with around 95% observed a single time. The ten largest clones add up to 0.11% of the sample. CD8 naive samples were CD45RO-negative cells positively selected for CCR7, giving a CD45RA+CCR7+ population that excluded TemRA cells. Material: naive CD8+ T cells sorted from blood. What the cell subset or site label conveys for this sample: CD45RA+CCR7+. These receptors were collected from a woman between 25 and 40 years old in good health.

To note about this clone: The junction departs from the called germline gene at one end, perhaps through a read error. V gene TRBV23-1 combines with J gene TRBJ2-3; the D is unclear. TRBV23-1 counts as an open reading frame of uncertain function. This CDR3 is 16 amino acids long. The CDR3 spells CASSPPWSDHTDTQYF. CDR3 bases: TGCGCCAGCAGTCCGCCTTGGAGCGATCACACAGATACACAGTATTTT.

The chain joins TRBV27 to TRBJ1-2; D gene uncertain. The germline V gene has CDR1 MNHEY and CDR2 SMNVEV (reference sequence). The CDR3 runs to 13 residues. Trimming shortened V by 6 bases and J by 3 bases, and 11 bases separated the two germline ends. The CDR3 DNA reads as TGTGCCAGCAGCAAAGACGGATACTATGGCTACACCTTC. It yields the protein CASSKDGYYGYTF.

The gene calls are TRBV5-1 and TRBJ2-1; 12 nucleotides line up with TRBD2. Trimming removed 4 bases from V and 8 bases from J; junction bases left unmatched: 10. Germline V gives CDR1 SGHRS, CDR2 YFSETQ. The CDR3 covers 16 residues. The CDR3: CASSPGLAGTGHEQFF. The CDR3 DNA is TGCGCCAGCAGCCCCGGACTAGCGGGAACGGGACATGAGCAGTTCTTC.

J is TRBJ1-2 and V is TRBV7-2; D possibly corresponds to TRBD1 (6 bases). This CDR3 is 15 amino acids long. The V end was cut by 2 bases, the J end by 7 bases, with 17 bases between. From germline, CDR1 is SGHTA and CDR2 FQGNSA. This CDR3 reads CASSLPLDRGTGYTF. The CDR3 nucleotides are TGTGCCAGCAGCTTACCCCTGGACAGAGGGACTGGCTACACCTTC.

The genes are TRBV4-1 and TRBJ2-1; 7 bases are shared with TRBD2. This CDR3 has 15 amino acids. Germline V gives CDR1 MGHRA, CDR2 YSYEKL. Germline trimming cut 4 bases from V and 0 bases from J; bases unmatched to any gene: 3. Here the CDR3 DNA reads TGCGCCAGCAGCCCAGCGGGGAGCTCCTACAATGAGCAGTTCTTC. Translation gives CASSPAGSSYNEQFF.

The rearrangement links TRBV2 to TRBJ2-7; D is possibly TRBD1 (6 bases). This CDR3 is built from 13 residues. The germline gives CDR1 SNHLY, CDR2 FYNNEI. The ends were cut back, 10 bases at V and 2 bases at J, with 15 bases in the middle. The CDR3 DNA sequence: TGTGCCACCCGCGACAGGATCGCCTACGAGCAGTACTTC. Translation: CATRDRIAYEQYF.

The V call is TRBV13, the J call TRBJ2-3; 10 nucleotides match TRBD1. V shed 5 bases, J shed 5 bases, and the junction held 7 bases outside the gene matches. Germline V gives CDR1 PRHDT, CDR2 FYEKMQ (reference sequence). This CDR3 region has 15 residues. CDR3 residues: CASSPRDRGRDTQYF. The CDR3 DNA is TGTGCCAGCAGCCCACGGGACAGGGGTAGAGATACGCAGTATTTT.

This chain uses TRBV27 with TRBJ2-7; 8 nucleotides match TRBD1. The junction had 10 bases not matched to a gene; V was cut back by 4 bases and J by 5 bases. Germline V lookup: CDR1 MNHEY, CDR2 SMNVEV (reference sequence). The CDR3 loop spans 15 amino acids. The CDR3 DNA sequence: TGTGCCAGCAGTTCCCTAATGGACAGGGTCAACGAGCAGTACTTC. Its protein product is CASSSLMDRVNEQYF.

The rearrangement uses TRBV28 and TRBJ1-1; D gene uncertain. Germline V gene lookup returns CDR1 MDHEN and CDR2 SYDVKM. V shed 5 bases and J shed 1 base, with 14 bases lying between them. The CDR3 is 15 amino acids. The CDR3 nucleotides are TGTGCCAGCAGTCTTTTCACAGTGGGGAACACTGAAGCTTTCTTT. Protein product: CASSLFTVGNTEAFF.

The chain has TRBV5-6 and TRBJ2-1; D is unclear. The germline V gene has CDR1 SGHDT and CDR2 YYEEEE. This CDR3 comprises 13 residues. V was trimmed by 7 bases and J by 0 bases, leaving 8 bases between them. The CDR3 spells CASELSSYNEQFF. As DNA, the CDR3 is TGTGCCAGCGAGCTTTCCTCCTACAATGAGCAGTTCTTC.

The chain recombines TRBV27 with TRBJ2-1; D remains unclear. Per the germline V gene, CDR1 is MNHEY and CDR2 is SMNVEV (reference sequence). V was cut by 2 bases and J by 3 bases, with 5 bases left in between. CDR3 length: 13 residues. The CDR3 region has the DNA TGTGCCAGCAGTTTAGAAAGCTACAATGAGCAGTTCTTC. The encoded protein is CASSLESYNEQFF.

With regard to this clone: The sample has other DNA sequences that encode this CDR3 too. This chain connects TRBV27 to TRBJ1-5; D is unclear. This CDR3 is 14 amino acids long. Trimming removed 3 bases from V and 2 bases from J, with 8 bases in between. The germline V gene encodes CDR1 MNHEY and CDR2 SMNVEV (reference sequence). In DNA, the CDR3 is TGTGCCAGCAGTTTCACGGGAGGCAATCAGCCCCAGCATTTT. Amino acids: CASSFTGGNQPQHF.

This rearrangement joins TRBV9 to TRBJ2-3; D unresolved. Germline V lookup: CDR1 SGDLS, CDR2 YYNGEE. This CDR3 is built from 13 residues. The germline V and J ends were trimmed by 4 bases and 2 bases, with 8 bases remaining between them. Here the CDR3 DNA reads TGTGCCAGCAGCCCGCTCTTCACAGATACGCAGTATTTT. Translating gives CASSPLFTDTQYF.

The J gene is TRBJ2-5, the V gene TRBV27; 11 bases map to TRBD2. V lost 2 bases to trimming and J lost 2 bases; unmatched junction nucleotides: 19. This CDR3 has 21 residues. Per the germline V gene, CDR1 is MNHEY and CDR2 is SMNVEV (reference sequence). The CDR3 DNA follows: TGTGCCAGCAGTTTAAATTCACGACTAGCGGGGATTAAGGGGGTTCAAGAGACCCAGTACTTC. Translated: CASSLNSRLAGIKGVQETQYF.

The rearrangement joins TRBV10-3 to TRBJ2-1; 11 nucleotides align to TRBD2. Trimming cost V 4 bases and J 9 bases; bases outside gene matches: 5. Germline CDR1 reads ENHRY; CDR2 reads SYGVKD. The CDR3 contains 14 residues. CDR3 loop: CAISGTSGSGEQFF. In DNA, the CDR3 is TGTGCCATCAGTGGAACTAGCGGGAGTGGTGAGCAGTTCTTC.